The clone carrying this T cell receptor (beta chain) was counted only a few times. These data come from a study of CD8 T cells in ankylosing spondylitis. Using its own MiXCR run on the 5' RACE reads, TCRdb lists one record per CDR3 protein. The repertoire holds 350,000 or so distinct CDR3 sequences, roughly 10% seen once, with roughly a tenth in the top ten. The V gene end was trimmed by 4 bases and the J gene end by 3 bases; junction bases not matched to a gene: 5. This CDR3 region has 14 residues. Germline V lookup: CDR1 SGHTA, CDR2 FQGNSA. This chain connects TRBV7-2 to TRBJ2-7; 8 bases agree with TRBD1. The source material was blood, either unsorted or a sorted T cell fraction (not recorded which). This receptor was obtained from a female donor with ankylosing spondylitis or in good health (not recorded which). The CDR3 is CASSSDRASYEQYF. The CDR3, as DNA: TGTGCCAGCAGCTCGGACAGGGCCAGCTACGAGCAGTACTTC.